A single sample gave rise to the 20 T cell receptor beta chains below, sequenced in a study of blood T cell repertoires in COVID-19. Only in-frame clones appear in the TCRdb table, and some are missing; sequencing was by immunoSEQ multiplex PCR. The sample yields around 180,000 clones, around 90% seen once. Sequenced sample: peripheral blood. These receptors originate from a man between 60 and 75 years old with acute or convalescent COVID-19.

This clone has just a few counts. The chain uses TRBV7-8 and TRBJ1-5; 8 positions match TRBD1. The CDR3 is 15 amino acids. The germline V gene has CDR1 SGHVS and CDR2 FQNEAQ. The ends lost 2 bases at V and 5 bases at J; junction bases unmatched: 5. CDR3 sequence reads: CASSLQGAGDQPQHF. The DNA for the CDR3 is TGTGCCAGCAGCTTACAGGGGGCAGGGGATCAGCCCCAGCATTTT.

This sequence joins TRBV18 and TRBJ2-1, with 7 bases fitting TRBD2. There are 19 residues in the CDR3. J lost 4 bases, V lost 6 bases, and 21 bases had no gene match. Germline-derived CDR1 and CDR2 are KGHSH and LQKENI. CDR3 in DNA: TGTGCCAGCTCGCCCGACCGGTCCTTGACTAGCAGAAAATACAATGAGCAGTTCTTC. It is translated as CASSPDRSLTSRKYNEQFF.

This clone was recorded once. This sequence joins TRBV7-3 and TRBJ2-5; tentative D call: TRBD1 (6 bases). Germline V CDR1 and CDR2: SGHTA, FQGTGA. Trimming cost V 3 bases and J 4 bases, with 15 bases left between them. The CDR3 is 15 amino acids. This CDR3 reads CASSLTGDAGETQYF. Here the CDR3 DNA reads TGTGCCAGCAGCTTGACAGGAGATGCCGGAGAGACCCAGTACTTC. The complete variable domain, with remaining parts taken from reference TRBV7-3 and TRBJ2-5, reads GAGVSQTPSNKVTEKGKYVELRCDPISGHTALYWYRQSLGQGPEFLIYFQGTGAADDSGLPNDRFFAVRPEGSVSTLKIQRTERGDSAVYLCASSLTGDAGETQYFGPGTRLLVL.

Comments on this clone: Other DNA sequences in this sample translate to the same CDR3. The CDR3: CASSPKAAAGEQYV. The DNA for the CDR3 is TGTGCCAGCTCCCCGAAGGCGGCAGCGGGCGAGCAGTATGTC. This chain links TRBV18 with TRBJ2-7, with D possibly TRBD2 on 6 matching bases. This CDR3 region has 14 residues. Germline V gene lookup returns CDR1 KGHSH and CDR2 LQKENI.

The chain uses TRBV7-2 and TRBJ2-1; 10 bases agree with TRBD2. V was pared by 7 bases and J by 9 bases, with 9 bases of the junction left unmatched. CDR1 is SGHTA, CDR2 FQGNSA, per germline. This CDR3 is built from 14 residues. The chain's CDR3 is CASKEASGGREQFF. CDR3 bases: TGTGCCAGCAAGGAGGCTAGCGGGGGTCGTGAGCAGTTCTTC.

The chain links TRBV10-3 to TRBJ1-2; possible D gene TRBD1, 5 bases. Germline V CDR1 and CDR2: ENHRY, SYGVKD. The V gene lost 1 base and the J gene lost 4 bases, with 10 bases spanning the gap. CDR3 length equals 14 residues. The chain's CDR3 is CAISELGGTYGYTF. The CDR3, as DNA: TGTGCCATCAGTGAGTTAGGAGGGACCTATGGCTACACCTTC.

This chain joins TRBV6-5 and TRBJ1-5; D is unresolved. The V and J ends lost 7 bases and 0 bases respectively, with 13 bases between them. Germline CDR1 reads MNHEY; CDR2 reads SVGAGI. This CDR3 has 15 amino acids. CDR3: CASIRGGLSNQPQHF. The CDR3 DNA reads as TGTGCCAGCATCCGCGGAGGGCTTAGCAATCAGCCCCAGCATTTT.

The V gene is TRBV6-5, the J gene TRBJ2-4; 8 bases map to TRBD1. This CDR3 is built from 15 residues. Unmatched junction bases numbered 8, after V lost 4 bases and J lost 6 bases. Germline CDR1 MNHEY, CDR2 SVGAGI. The CDR3: CASSWPGQAANIQYF. CDR3 DNA: TGTGCCAGCAGTTGGCCGGGACAGGCGGCAAACATTCAGTACTTC.

The V gene is TRBV24-1, the J gene TRBJ1-2, with D tentatively TRBD1 (6 bases). This CDR3 has 13 residues. Trimming took off 9 bases at V and 0 bases at J, with 10 bases between the two ends. Per the germline V gene, CDR1 is KGHDR and CDR2 is SFDVKD. Written as DNA, the CDR3 is TGTGCCACCCAGCGGGGGCCTAACTATGGCTACACCTTC. Its protein is CATQRGPNYGYTF.

V and J are TRBV4-3 and TRBJ2-1; D gene uncertain. Trimming stripped 4 bases from V and 0 bases from J, with 7 bases between. This CDR3 region has 14 residues. Per the germline V gene, CDR1 is LGHNA and CDR2 is YSLEER. CDR3 residues: CASSPGASYNEQFF. Here the CDR3 DNA reads TGCGCCAGCAGCCCGGGTGCCTCCTACAATGAGCAGTTCTTC.

The rearrangement joins TRBV24-1 to TRBJ1-2; D gene ambiguous. The CDR3 loop spans 11 amino acids. CDR1 KGHDR and CDR2 SFDVKD come from the germline V gene. V lost 1 base and J 9 bases, leaving 5 bases between the germline ends. The DNA for the CDR3 is TGTGCCACCAGTGATTTTGGCCGCTACACCTTC. Protein: CATSDFGRYTF.

V usage is TRBV7-9 and J usage is TRBJ1-5; weak D call: TRBD1 (5 bases). This CDR3 has 14 amino acids. V was shortened by 5 bases and J by 6 bases, with 14 bases between the two germline ends. Germline loops: CDR1 SEHNR, CDR2 FQNEAQ (reference sequence). CDR3 bases: TGTGCCAGCAGCGCCGGGGGAGTAGGTCAGCCCCAGCATTTT. It yields the protein CASSAGGVGQPQHF.

The chain carries TRBV6-1 and TRBJ1-5; the D gene is possibly TRBD1 (6 bases). The germline V gene encodes CDR1 MNHNS and CDR2 SASEGT. The germline V and J ends were trimmed by 1 base and 5 bases, with 12 bases remaining between them. This CDR3 comprises 15 residues. The CDR3 region has the DNA TGTGCCAGCAGTGAAGGGCAGGGGAGGGATCAGCCCCAGCATTTT. Residues: CASSEGQGRDQPQHF.

This sequence joins TRBV18 and TRBJ2-1, with 10 bases matching TRBD2. From germline, CDR1 is KGHSH and CDR2 LQKENI. This CDR3 region has 16 residues. V lost 2 bases, J lost 7 bases, and 8 bases stayed unmatched. The CDR3 DNA sequence: TGTGCCAGCTCACCAAAGGTATCTAGCGGGAGAAATGAGCAGTTCTTC. Its protein is CASSPKVSSGRNEQFF.

This chain connects TRBV6-5 to TRBJ1-5; 8 bases match TRBD1. J lost 7 bases, V lost 4 bases, and 3 bases had no gene match. The CDR3 is 13 residues long. The germline CDR1 and CDR2 sequences are MNHEY and SVGAGI. CDR3 nucleotides: TGTGCCAGCAGTTTCGACAGGGGCCAGCCCCAGCATTTT. This translates into CASSFDRGQPQHF.

The V call is TRBV7-2, the J call TRBJ2-2, with a weak D call TRBD2 (6 bases). Between the trimmed V and J ends, which lost 6 bases and 0 bases, there was a span of 14 bases. The length of the CDR3 is 16 residues. Germline CDR1 is SGHTA and CDR2 is FQGNSA. CDR3 residues: CASSGTGRSNTGELFF. DNA of the CDR3: TGTGCCAGCAGTGGTACCGGGAGATCGAACACCGGGGAGCTGTTTTTT.

A single count supports this clone. CDR3 region: CASGFGQTGGPYGYTF. CDR3 DNA: TGTGCTAGTGGTTTCGGTCAGACAGGGGGCCCCTATGGCTACACCTTC. This chain joins TRBV12-5 and TRBJ1-2; TRBD1 agrees at 10 bases. V lost 3 bases and J lost 4; bases outside the gene matches: 8. The CDR3 spans 16 residues. Germline assignment: CDR1 LGHNT and CDR2 FRNRAP.

This clone has only a few counts. The chain recombines TRBV6-5 with TRBJ2-3; D not resolved. V dropped 4 bases and J dropped 0 bases, with 14 bases sitting between them. Germline loops: CDR1 MNHEY, CDR2 SVGAGI. The CDR3 covers 16 residues. CDR3 DNA sequence: TGTGCCAGCAGTTCCCCCAGCCTAGATAGCACAGATACGCAGTATTTT. Residues: CASSSPSLDSTDTQYF.

This sequence joins TRBV6-4 and TRBJ1-2, with TRBD1 matching over 12 bases. Germline-derived CDR1 and CDR2 are MRHNA and SNTAGT. After removal of 4 bases from V and 7 bases from J, the junction contained 10 bases not matched to a gene. This CDR3 is built from 16 residues. CDR3 residues: CASSGGTGQGASGYTF. The CDR3 coding sequence is TGTGCCAGCAGTGGAGGAACGGGACAGGGGGCGAGTGGCTACACCTTC.

The V call is TRBV5-4, the J call TRBJ1-4; perhaps TRBD1 as D (5 bases). There are 15 residues in the CDR3. Trimming left V 3 bases short and J 0 bases short, with 9 bases between. Germline loops: CDR1 SGHNT, CDR2 YYREEE (reference sequence). CDR3 loop: CASSSGGATNEKLFF. CDR3 DNA sequence: TGTGCCAGCAGCTCCGGGGGGGCAACTAATGAAAAACTGTTTTTT.